The present TCR beta chain was sequenced within a study of radiotherapy plus CTLA-4 blockade in lung cancer. V was cut by 6 bases and J by 10 bases, with 19 bases left in between. This CDR3 is 14 amino acids long. Germline V lookup: CDR1 SNHLY, CDR2 FYNNEI. Sequenced by immunoSEQ multiplex PCR; TCRdb stores in-frame clones only, minus some. The data hold some 25,000 clones, with around 71% observed a single time. Sequenced here: peripheral blood, sampled from a patient treated with radiotherapy plus ipilimumab. This TCR came from a human donor with non-small cell lung cancer whose response to radiotherapy plus ipilimumab could not be evaluated. The chain carries TRBV2 and TRBJ2-1; D gene uncertain. DNA for the CDR3: TGTGCCAGCAGGGCAGTGACTGGCACAATCGAGCAGTTCTTC. Protein: CASRAVTGTIEQFF.